This TCR beta chain came from a study of patients and donors after allogeneic stem cell transplantation. The CDR3 contains 17 residues. Germline trimming cut 2 bases from V and 3 bases from J; bases unmatched to any gene: 9. Looked up from germline, CDR1 is MNHEY and CDR2 is SVGAGI. MiXCR, run by TCRdb on the RT-PCR reads, gives a single entry per CDR3 protein. The sample lists over 200,000 distinct CDR3 sequences, 38% seen once, with around a tenth in the top ten. The specimen sequenced was blood, either unsorted or a sorted T cell fraction (not recorded which). This chain joins TRBV6-5 and TRBJ1-1, with 10 bases matching TRBD1. The origin of this receptor is a human donor who was either an allogeneic HSCT recipient or a stem cell or donor lymphocyte infusion donor (not recorded which). It is not recorded whose cells these are; they may come from a transplant donor. CDR3 DNA: TGTGCCAGCAGTTACGGAAGGACAGGGGGTCGGGACACTGAAGCTTTCTTT. Its translation: CASSYGRTGGRDTEAFF.